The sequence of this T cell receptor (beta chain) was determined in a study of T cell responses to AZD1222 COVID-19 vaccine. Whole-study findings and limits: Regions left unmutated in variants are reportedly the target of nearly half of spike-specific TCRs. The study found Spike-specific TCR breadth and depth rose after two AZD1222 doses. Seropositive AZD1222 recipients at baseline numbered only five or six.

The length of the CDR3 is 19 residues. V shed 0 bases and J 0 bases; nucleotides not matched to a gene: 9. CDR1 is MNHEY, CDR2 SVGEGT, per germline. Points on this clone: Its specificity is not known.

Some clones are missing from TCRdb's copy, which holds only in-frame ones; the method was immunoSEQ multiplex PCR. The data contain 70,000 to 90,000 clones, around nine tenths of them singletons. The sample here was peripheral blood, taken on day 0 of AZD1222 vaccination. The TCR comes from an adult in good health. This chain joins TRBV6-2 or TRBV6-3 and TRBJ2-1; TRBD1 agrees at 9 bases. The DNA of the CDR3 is TGTGCCAGCAGTTACTCGGGGTACACGGACAGGGGCTCCTACAATGAGCAGTTCTTC. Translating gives CASSYSGYTDRGSYNEQFF.